One and the same sample provided the 2 T cell receptor beta chains below, sequenced in a study of shared clonotypes between healthy human individuals. Assay: immunoSEQ multiplex PCR; the TCRdb copy retains only in-frame clones and omits some. The table has about 1.1 million clones, 60% to 85% seen once. What was sequenced was memory CD4+ T cells from PBMCs. As for subset: CD45RA-negative fraction. These receptors originate from a man aged 18 to 30 in good health. Some clones in this sample may be carry-over from other donors' samples.

Turning to this clone: Possible read error: a much larger clone is one base away. V usage is TRBV4-1 and J usage is TRBJ1-5; the D is unclear. CDR3 length: 16 residues. CDR1 is MGHRA, CDR2 YSYEKL, per germline. The CDR3 nucleotides read TGCGCCAGCGGCCAAGATGGAGGTTGGAGCAATCAGCCCCAGCATTTT. It specifies CASGQDGGWSNQPQHF.

This clone has a single count. Other DNA sequences in this specimen translate into the identical CDR3. The chain has TRBV11-2 and TRBJ2-7; no firm D call. The CDR3 consists of 13 residues. Per the germline V gene, CDR1 is SGHAT and CDR2 is FQNNGV. Trimming took 0 bases from V and 6 from J, leaving 9 bases between them. The CDR3 bases are TGTGCCAGCAGCTTAGATTGGAGAAGCGAGCAGTACTTC. The encoded protein is CASSLDWRSEQYF. The entire variable domain, with the rest obtained from reference TRBV11-2 and TRBJ2-7, is as follows: EAGVAQSPRYKIIEKRQSVAFWCNPISGHATLYWYQQILGQGPKLLIQFQNNGVVDDSQLPKDRFSAERLKGVDSTLKIQPAKLEDSAVYLCASSLDWRSEQYFGPGTRLTVT.